Below are 16 T cell receptor beta chains sequenced from a single sample in a study of blood T cells in healthy people across ages. A second PCR, run for about 6 to 12 cycles, used a sample-barcoded 5' primer plus a J-beta primer mix. TCRdb reanalysed the 5' RACE reads using MiXCR and keeps one entry per CDR3 protein. This sample has approximately 1,000,000 distinct CDR3 sequences, with more than 30% found just once. The specimen was blood. The receptors come from a man aged 18 to 30 in good health.

The chain has TRBV12-3 or TRBV12-4 and TRBJ1-1; D not resolved. The CDR3 has 14 residues. V was pared by 7 bases and J by 1 base, with 13 bases between. The chain's CDR3 is CASMAEHTNTEAFF. CDR3 in DNA: TGTGCCAGCATGGCAGAACATACGAACACTGAAGCTTTCTTT.

This chain links TRBV27 with TRBJ2-7; tentative D call: TRBD2 (6 bases). Trimming removed 2 bases at V and 7 bases at J, with 21 bases between. This CDR3 is built from 16 residues. Germline values: CDR1 MNHEY, CDR2 SMNVEV (reference sequence). DNA for the CDR3: TGTGCCAGCAGTTTAGAGGACTATAGCTCCTACAATGAGCAGTACTTC. This encodes CASSLEDYSSYNEQYF.

This clonotype showed up just a few times. This rearrangement joins TRBV5-1 to TRBJ1-6; unclear D gene. The ends were cut back, 0 bases at V and 9 bases at J, with 10 bases in the middle. This CDR3 is built from 14 residues. Germline V CDR1 and CDR2: SGHRS, YFSETQ. The CDR3 nucleotides are TGCGCCAGCAGCTTGGAACTTTCGGGTTCACCCCTCCACTTT. Translating it yields CASSLELSGSPLHF. The complete variable domain, with remaining parts taken from reference TRBV5-1 and TRBJ1-6, reads KAGVTQTPRYLIKTRGQQVTLSCSPISGHRSVSWYQQTPGQGLQFLFEYFSETQRNKGNFPGRFSGRQFSNSRSEMNVSTLELGDSALYLCASSLELSGSPLHFGNGTRLTVT.

The genes are TRBV7-9 and TRBJ2-1; 10 nucleotides agree with TRBD2. The germline V gene encodes CDR1 SEHNR and CDR2 FQNEAQ (reference sequence). The CDR3 sequence is 17 residues long. V was pared by 1 base and J by 7 bases, with 10 bases of the junction left unmatched. CDR3 loop: CASSLGKASGGRNEQFF. CDR3 DNA sequence: TGTGCCAGCAGCTTAGGGAAGGCTAGCGGGGGTCGGAATGAGCAGTTCTTC.

This clonotype was counted between two and nine times. V is TRBV11-2 and J is TRBJ1-2; a possible D gene is TRBD1 (6 bases). The germline V gene encodes CDR1 SGHAT and CDR2 FQNNGV. The CDR3 runs to 14 residues. Trimming shortened V by 5 bases and J by 8 bases, and 18 bases separated the two germline ends. DNA for the CDR3: TGTGCCAGCAGCACGTCGACAGGCTCATCCGGCTACACCTTC. It codes for CASSTSTGSSGYTF.

The chain has TRBV29-1 and TRBJ1-2; the D is unclear. The CDR3 loop spans 13 amino acids. Trimming stripped 5 bases from V and 4 bases from J, with 14 bases between. CDR1 SQVTM and CDR2 ANQGSEA come from the germline V gene. The chain's CDR3 is CSVLARTLYGYTF. CDR3 in DNA: TGCAGCGTTCTTGCTCGAACCCTCTATGGCTACACCTTC.

This clonotype was seen a few times. V gene TRBV3-1 combines with J gene TRBJ1-1, with D hard to call. Per the germline V gene, CDR1 is LGHDT and CDR2 is YNNKEL (reference sequence). The germline V and J ends were trimmed by 4 bases and 0 bases, with 15 bases remaining between them. The CDR3 loop spans 16 amino acids. In DNA form, the CDR3 reads TGTGCCAGCAGCCTGCTAACGGTTGGGATGAACACTGAAGCTTTCTTT. Its translation: CASSLLTVGMNTEAFF.

The genes are TRBV20-1 and TRBJ2-6; D is possibly TRBD1 (5 bases). The CDR3 sequence is 12 residues long. V was pared by 3 bases and J by 9 bases, with 9 bases between. CDR1 DFQATT and CDR2 SNEGSKA come from the germline V gene (reference sequence). The CDR3 sequence: CSASGADNVLTF. Here the CDR3 DNA reads TGCAGTGCTAGTGGGGCAGACAACGTCCTGACTTTC.

Many counts were recorded for this clonotype. The chain links TRBV7-7 to TRBJ2-1; 8 nucleotides align to TRBD1. This CDR3 is 15 amino acids long. Germline values: CDR1 SSHAT, CDR2 FNYEAQ (reference sequence). After removal of 4 bases from V and 2 bases from J, the junction contained 4 bases not matched to a gene. CDR3 sequence (DNA): TGTGCCAGCAGCTCGACAGGGGATCCCTACAATGAGCAGTTCTTC. Translated: CASSSTGDPYNEQFF.

This clonotype was picked up a small number of times. The V and J genes are TRBV20-1 and TRBJ1-2, with 10 nucleotides matching TRBD1. V lost 5 bases, J lost 7 bases, and 13 bases stayed unmatched. The CDR3 spans 15 residues. Germline loops: CDR1 DFQATT, CDR2 SNEGSKA (reference sequence). The CDR3 reads CSAFRQGAESGGYTF. In DNA form, the CDR3 reads TGCAGTGCTTTTCGACAGGGGGCGGAATCCGGTGGCTACACCTTC.

This clonotype has ten or more counts. The V gene is TRBV29-1, the J gene TRBJ2-1; D is unresolved. The CDR3 has 13 residues. CDR1 SQVTM and CDR2 ANQGSEA come from the germline V gene. V was cut by 3 bases and J by 6 bases, with 12 bases left in between. CDR3 nucleotides: TGCAGCGTTGACACCCGAACGTCCAATGAGCAGTTCTTC. This encodes CSVDTRTSNEQFF.

This clonotype was counted between two and nine times. This chain connects TRBV5-1 to TRBJ1-2; weak D call: TRBD1 (5 bases). The length of the CDR3 is 14 residues. The V gene lost 4 bases and the J gene lost 0 bases, with 10 bases spanning the gap. Per the germline V gene, CDR1 is SGHRS and CDR2 is YFSETQ. CDR3 protein: CASSPRQSNYGYTF. CDR3 DNA: TGCGCCAGCAGCCCTCGACAGTCTAACTATGGCTACACCTTC.

This clonotype showed up just a few times. J is TRBJ1-4 and V is TRBV6-5; the match to TRBD1 covers 10 bases. The ends lost 7 bases at V and 7 bases at J; junction bases unmatched: 6. CDR1 is MNHEY, CDR2 SVGAGI, per germline. This CDR3 is 14 amino acids long. The CDR3 DNA is TGTGCCAGCACGAGAGGACAGGGGGTTGAAAAACTGTTTTTT. This encodes CASTRGQGVEKLFF.

This clonotype occurred a few times. V is TRBV27 and J is TRBJ2-1; 9 positions agree with TRBD2. The germline V gene has CDR1 MNHEY and CDR2 SMNVEV (reference sequence). Trimming at V came to 2 bases and at J to 0 bases, leaving 8 bases not matched to a gene. The CDR3 is 18 amino acids. The CDR3 DNA follows: TGTGCCAGCAGTTTACTTAGCGGGGGAACCTTCTCCTACAATGAGCAGTTCTTC. This gives the protein CASSLLSGGTFSYNEQFF.

The rearrangement uses TRBV7-3 and TRBJ1-1; no definite D call. V lost 1 base and J lost 7, with 10 bases in between. The CDR3 runs to 13 residues. The germline V gene encodes CDR1 SGHTA and CDR2 FQGTGA. This CDR3 is CASSLSKDGEAFF. CDR3 coding DNA: TGTGCCAGCAGCTTAAGTAAGGACGGTGAAGCTTTCTTT.

The chain joins TRBV21-1 to TRBJ1-5; the table's D gene call, TRBD1, was not cross checked with the DNA. TRBV21-1 is termed a pseudogene. The CDR3 totals 16 residues. This chain's CDR3 is CASSKCPRRRNQPQHF. In nucleotides, the CDR3 is TGTGCCAGCAGCAAATGTCCCAGGCGCCGCAATCAGCCCCAGCATTTT.